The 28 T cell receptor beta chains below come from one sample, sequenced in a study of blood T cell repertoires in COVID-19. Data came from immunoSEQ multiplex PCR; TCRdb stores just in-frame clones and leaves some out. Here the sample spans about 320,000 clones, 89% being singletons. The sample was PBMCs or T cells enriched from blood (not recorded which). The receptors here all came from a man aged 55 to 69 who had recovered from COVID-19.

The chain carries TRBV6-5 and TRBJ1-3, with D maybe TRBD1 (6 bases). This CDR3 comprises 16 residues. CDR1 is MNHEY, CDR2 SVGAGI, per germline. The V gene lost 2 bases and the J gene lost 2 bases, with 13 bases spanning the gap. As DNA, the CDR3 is TGTGCCAGCAGTTACGGCAGGGGTCGAACTGGAAACACCATATATTTT. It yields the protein CASSYGRGRTGNTIYF.

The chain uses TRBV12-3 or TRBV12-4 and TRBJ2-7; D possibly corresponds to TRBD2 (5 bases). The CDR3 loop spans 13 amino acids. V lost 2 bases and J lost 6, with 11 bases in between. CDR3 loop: CASSLRGASEQYF. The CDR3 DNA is TGTGCCAGCAGTTTACGGGGAGCCTCCGAGCAGTACTTC.

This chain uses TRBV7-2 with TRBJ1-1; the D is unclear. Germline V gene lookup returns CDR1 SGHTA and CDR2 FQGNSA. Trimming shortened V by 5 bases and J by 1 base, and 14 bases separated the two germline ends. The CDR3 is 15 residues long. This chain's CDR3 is CASSAQEGRNTEAFF. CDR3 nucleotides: TGTGCCAGCAGCGCACAAGAGGGTAGGAACACTGAAGCTTTCTTT.

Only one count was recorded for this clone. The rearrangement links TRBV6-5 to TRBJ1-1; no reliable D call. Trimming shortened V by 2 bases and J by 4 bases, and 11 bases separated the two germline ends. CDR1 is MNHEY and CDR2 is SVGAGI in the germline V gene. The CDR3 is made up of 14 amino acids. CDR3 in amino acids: CASSYVSGFTEAFF. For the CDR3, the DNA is TGTGCCAGCAGTTACGTTTCCGGTTTCACTGAAGCTTTCTTT.

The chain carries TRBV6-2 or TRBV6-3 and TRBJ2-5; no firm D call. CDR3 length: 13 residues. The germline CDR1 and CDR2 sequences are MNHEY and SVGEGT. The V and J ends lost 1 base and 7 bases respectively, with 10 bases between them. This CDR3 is CASSYLGRGTQYF. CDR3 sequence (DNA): TGTGCCAGCAGTTACTTAGGTAGAGGGACCCAGTACTTC.

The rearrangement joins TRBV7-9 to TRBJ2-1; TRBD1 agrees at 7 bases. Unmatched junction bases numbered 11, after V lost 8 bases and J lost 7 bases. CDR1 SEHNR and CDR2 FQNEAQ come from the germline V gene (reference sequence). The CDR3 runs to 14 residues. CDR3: CASEDRAAQNEQFF. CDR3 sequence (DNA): TGTGCCAGCGAAGACAGGGCTGCGCAGAATGAGCAGTTCTTC.

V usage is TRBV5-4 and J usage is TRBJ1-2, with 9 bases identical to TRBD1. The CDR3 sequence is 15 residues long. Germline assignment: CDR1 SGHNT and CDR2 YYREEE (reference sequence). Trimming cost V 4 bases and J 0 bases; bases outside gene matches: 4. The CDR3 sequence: CASSPNRGPNYGYTF. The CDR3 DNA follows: TGTGCCAGCAGCCCGAACAGGGGGCCTAACTATGGCTACACCTTC. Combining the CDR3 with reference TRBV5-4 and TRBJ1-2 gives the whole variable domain ETGVTQSPTHLIKTRGQQVTLRCSSQSGHNTVSWYQQALGQGPQFIFQYYREEENGRGNFPPRFSGLQFPNYSSELNVNALELDDSALYLCASSPNRGPNYGYTFGSGTRLTVV.

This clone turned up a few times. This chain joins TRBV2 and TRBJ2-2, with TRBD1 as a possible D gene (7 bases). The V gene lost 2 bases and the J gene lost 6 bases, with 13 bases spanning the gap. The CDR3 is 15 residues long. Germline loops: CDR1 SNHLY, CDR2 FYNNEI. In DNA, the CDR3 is TGTGCCAGCAGTGAACTGTCAGGGGGGTCCGGGGAGCTGTTTTTT. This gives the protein CASSELSGGSGELFF.

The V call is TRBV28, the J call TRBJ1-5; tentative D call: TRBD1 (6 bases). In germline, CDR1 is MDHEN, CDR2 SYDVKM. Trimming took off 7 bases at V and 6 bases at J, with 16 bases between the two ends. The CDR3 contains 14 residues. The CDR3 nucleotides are TGTGCCAGCACGACAGGAGGCCGAATTCAGCCCCAGCATTTT. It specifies CASTTGGRIQPQHF. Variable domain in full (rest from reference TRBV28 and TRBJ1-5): DVKVTQSSRYLVKRTGEKVFLECVQDMDHENMFWYRQDPGLGLRLIYFSYDVKMKEKGDIPEGYSVSREKKERFSLILESASTNQTSMYLCASTTGGRIQPQHFGDGTRLSIL.

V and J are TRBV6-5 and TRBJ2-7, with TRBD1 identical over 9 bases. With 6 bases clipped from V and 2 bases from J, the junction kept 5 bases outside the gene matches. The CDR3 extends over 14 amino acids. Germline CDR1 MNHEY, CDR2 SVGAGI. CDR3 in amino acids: CASRKDRGPYEQYF. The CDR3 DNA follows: TGTGCCAGCAGGAAGGACAGGGGCCCCTACGAGCAGTACTTC.

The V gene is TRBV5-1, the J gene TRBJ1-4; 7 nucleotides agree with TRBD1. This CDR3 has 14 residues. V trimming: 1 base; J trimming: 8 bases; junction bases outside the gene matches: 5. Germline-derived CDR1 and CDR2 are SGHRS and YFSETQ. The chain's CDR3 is CASSLRQGQEKLFF. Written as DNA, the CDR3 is TGCGCCAGCAGCTTGCGACAGGGTCAAGAAAAACTGTTTTTT.

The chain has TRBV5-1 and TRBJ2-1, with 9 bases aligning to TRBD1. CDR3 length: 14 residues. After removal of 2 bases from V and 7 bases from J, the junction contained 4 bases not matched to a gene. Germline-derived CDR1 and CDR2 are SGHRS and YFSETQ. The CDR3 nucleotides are TGCGCCAGCAGCTTCCGGACAGGGGCAAATGAGCAGTTCTTC. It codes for CASSFRTGANEQFF.

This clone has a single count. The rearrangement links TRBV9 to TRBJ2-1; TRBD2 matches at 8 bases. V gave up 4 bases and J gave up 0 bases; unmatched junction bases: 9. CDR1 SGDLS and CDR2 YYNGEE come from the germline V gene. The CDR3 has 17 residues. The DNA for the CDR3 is TGTGCCAGCAGCCCCACACAGCGGGAGTACTCCTACAATGAGCAGTTCTTC. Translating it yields CASSPTQREYSYNEQFF.

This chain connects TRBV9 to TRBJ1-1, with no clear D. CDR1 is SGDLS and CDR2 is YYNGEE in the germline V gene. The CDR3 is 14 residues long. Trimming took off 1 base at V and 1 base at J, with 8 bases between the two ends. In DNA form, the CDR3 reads TGTGCCAGCAGCGTACAAGTGGCGAACACTGAAGCTTTCTTT. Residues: CASSVQVANTEAFF.

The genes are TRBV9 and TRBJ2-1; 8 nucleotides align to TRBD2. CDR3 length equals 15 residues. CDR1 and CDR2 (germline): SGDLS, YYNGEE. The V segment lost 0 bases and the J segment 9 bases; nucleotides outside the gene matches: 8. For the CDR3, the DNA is TGTGCCAGCAGCGTAGGAATAGCGGGATTCGGTGAGCAGTTCTTC. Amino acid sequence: CASSVGIAGFGEQFF.

The CDR3 DNA reads TGCGCCAGCAGCCAAGTGGACTGGAGCACAGATACGCAGTATTTT. Protein: CASSQVDWSTDTQYF. The rearrangement joins TRBV4-3 to TRBJ2-3; a possible D gene is TRBD2 (5 bases). Germline CDR1 is LGHNA and CDR2 is YSLEER. Trimming left V 1 base short and J 0 bases short, with 8 bases between. The CDR3 spans 15 residues.

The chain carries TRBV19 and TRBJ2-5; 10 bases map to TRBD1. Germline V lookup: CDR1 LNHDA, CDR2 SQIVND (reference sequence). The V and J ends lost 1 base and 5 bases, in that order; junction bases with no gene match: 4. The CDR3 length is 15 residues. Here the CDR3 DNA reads TGTGCCAGTAGTATAGGACAGGGGGCTATGGAGACCCAGTACTTC. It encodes CASSIGQGAMETQYF.

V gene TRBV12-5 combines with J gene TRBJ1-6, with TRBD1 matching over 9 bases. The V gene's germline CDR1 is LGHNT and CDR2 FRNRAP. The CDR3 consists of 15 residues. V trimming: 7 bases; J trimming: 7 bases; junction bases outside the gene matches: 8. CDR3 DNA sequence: TGTGCTAGTGTTCTCGGGACAGGGATCAATTCACCCCTCCACTTT. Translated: CASVLGTGINSPLHF.

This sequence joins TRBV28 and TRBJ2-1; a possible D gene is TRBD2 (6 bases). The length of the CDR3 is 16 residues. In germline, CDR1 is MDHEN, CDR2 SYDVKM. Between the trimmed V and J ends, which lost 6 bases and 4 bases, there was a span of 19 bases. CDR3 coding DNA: TGTGCCAGCAGAGATGGGGGGACCTCCAGGTACAATGAGCAGTTCTTC. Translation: CASRDGGTSRYNEQFF.

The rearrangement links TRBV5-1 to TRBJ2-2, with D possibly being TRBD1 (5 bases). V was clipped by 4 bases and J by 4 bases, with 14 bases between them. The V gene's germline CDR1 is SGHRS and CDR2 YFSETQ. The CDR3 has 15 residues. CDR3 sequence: CASSQSIQGTGELFF. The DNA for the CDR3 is TGCGCCAGCAGCCAATCGATTCAGGGCACCGGGGAGCTGTTTTTT.

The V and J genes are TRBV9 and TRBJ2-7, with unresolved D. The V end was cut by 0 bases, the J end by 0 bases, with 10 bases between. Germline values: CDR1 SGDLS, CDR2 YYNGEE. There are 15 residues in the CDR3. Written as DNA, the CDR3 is TGTGCCAGCAGCGTAGGGTCCTCGGGCTCCTACGAGCAGTACTTC. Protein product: CASSVGSSGSYEQYF.

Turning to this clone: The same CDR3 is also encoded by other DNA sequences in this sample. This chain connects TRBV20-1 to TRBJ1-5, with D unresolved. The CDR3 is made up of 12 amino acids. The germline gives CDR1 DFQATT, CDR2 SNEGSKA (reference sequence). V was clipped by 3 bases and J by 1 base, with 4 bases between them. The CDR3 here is CSASQSNQPQHF. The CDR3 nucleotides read TGCAGTGCTAGTCAAAGCAATCAGCCCCAGCATTTT.

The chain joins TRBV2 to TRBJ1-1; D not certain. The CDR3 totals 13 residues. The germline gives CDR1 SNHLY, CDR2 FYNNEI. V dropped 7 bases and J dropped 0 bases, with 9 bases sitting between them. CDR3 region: CASTRGMNTEAFF. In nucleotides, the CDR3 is TGTGCCAGCACCCGGGGAATGAACACTGAAGCTTTCTTT.

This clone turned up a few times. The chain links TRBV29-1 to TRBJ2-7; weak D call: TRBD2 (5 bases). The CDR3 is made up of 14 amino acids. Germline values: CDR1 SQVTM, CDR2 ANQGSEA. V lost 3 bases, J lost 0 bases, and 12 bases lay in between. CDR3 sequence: CSVDVTGSSYEQYF. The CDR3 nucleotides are TGCAGCGTTGACGTCACGGGAAGCTCCTACGAGCAGTACTTC.

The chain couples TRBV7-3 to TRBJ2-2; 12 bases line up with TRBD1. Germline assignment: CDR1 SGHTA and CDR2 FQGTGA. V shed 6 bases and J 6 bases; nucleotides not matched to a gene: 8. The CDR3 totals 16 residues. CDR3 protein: CASRAERDRGPGELFF. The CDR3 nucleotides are TGTGCCAGCAGGGCTGAACGGGACAGGGGGCCCGGGGAGCTGTTTTTT. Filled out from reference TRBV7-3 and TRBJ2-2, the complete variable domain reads GAGVSQTPSNKVTEKGKYVELRCDPISGHTALYWYRQSLGQGPEFLIYFQGTGAADDSGLPNDRFFAVRPEGSVSTLKIQRTERGDSAVYLCASRAERDRGPGELFFGEGSRLTVL.

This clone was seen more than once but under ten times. In DNA form, the CDR3 reads TGCGCCAGCAGCTTGGGGGACACCAGAACCTACGAGCAGTACTTC. Translated, it gives CASSLGDTRTYEQYF. The J gene is TRBJ2-7, the V gene TRBV5-1; D is perhaps TRBD1 (6 bases). The CDR3 runs 15 residues. V was cut by 0 bases and J by 2 bases, with 12 bases left in between. CDR1 and CDR2 from the germline V gene are SGHRS and YFSETQ.

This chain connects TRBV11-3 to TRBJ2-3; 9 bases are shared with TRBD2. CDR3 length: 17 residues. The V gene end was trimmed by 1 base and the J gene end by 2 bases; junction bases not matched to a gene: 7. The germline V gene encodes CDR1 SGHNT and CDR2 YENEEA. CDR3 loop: CASSLGLAGPDTDTQYF. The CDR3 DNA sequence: TGTGCCAGCAGCTTAGGGCTAGCGGGACCCGACACAGATACGCAGTATTTT.

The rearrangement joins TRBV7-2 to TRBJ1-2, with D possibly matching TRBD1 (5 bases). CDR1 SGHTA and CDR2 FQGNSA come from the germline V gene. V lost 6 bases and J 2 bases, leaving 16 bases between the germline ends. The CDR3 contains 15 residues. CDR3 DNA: TGTGCCAGCAGTAAAACAGGTCGACTCAACTATGGCTACACCTTC. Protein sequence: CASSKTGRLNYGYTF.